The T cell receptor (beta chain) under discussion was sequenced for a study of blood T cell repertoires in COVID-19. For the study at large: Samples representing acute and convalescent COVID-19 were sourced from the United States, Italy and Spain.

V lost 6 bases and J lost 5, with 16 bases in between. The V gene's germline CDR1 is MNHEY and CDR2 SVGAGI. The CDR3 length is 14 residues. As processed by the authors: Counts of nucleated cells, estimated from reference gene primer amplification, were obtained. The table came from immunoSEQ multiplex PCR; TCRdb's copy has only in-frame clones and leaves some out. That table gives V, J and clone size, and the DNA gave D and trimming. The sample has some 330,000 clones, over 85% seen once; the top ten hold over 1.5%. Enrolment of Seattle patients took place during active infection, and they were followed longitudinally.

Sequenced material: peripheral blood. This chain joins TRBV6-5 and TRBJ1-1; D uncertain. The clonotype was recovered from a woman aged 30 to 39 with COVID-19, enrolled during active disease. DNA for the CDR3: TGTGCCAGCAGAGAGTCCCCTGCGGTGACTGAAGCTTTCTTT. This sequence encodes CASRESPAVTEAFF.